This TCR beta chain emerged from a study of cytomegalovirus exposure and HLA in healthy donors (dated by TCRdb to the late 2010s). Regarding the study in general: An earlier analysis of some 620 of the donors reported roughly 300 Gb of sequence data and approximately 120 million unique TCR beta sequences obtained from approximately 180 million T cells. HLA typing included class I and class II loci at four-digit resolution. Because of strong linkage in the cohort, 5 or 6 DR-DQ haplotypes were treated as single units for association and clustering. Using immunosequencing, the study profiled T cell repertoires from 500 to 800 subjects and related those repertoires to cytomegalovirus serostatus. Rather than drawing on any new phenotypic data, the later analysis identified candidate immune exposures from TCR beta sequences and the way those sequences occurred across donors. Donor age, sex, ethnicity and CMV serostatus were compiled alongside the repertoire data. On average, roughly 200,000 unique TCR beta nucleotide sequences were sequenced per donor among several hundred genotyped donors of the cohort, with roughly 18% of those sequences being non-productive. The aim of the study was to test whether cataloging public T cell receptors could identify signatures of past pathogen exposure. An early release that covered fewer than 750 HLA-typed donors contained approximately 300 gigabases of sequencing data and tens of millions of unique TCR sequences. The number of donors typed differed by locus, with roughly 620-630 for A, B, C, DRB1 and DQB1, 522 for DQA1, 600 to 610 for DPA1, and under 490 for DPB1. A later analysis re-analyzed previously published TCR beta repertoires from 650 to 800 donors and added high-resolution HLA genotyping to study TCR occurrence patterns. A later genetic analysis used genome-wide SNP genotypes for about 65% of the roughly 700 donors, treating that subset as a discovery cohort. In an earlier analysis of more than 550 of the donors, high-throughput TCR beta sequencing was used to judge whether each TCR beta V gene segment behaved as functional or pseudogenic. A separate validation cohort of roughly 120 different subjects was used in addition to the approximately 670-subject first cohort. The study combined high-throughput TCR immunosequencing, statistical association of individual TCRs with disease status, and machine learning to predict cytomegalovirus infection status. Among the roughly 370 genotyped donors, 81% belonged to the genetic ancestry cluster associated with self-reported Caucasian donors. Every repertoire in the discovery cohort had been generated on one and the same sequencing platform.

The cohort consisted of 666 healthy bone marrow donors. At the time of sampling, every cohort member was nominally healthy, though immune exposures that went unrecorded were likely present. The donor was CMV seropositive and was included in the group of some 290 seropositive cohort members. A peripheral blood sample was collected from each donor, and TCR beta sequencing was performed on peripheral blood mononuclear cells. The Qiagen DNeasy Blood Extraction Kit was used to extract genomic DNA from the blood cell samples. Libraries were built with the immunoSEQ multiplex PCR assay. For the multiplex PCR, a mixture combining 60 forward primers for TCR Vbeta segments and 13 reverse primers for TCR Jbeta segments was used. Amplification of the CDR3 region of rearranged TCR beta genes was performed with a multiplex PCR assay on genomic DNA. The Illumina HiSeq System was used to sequence the amplified TCR beta libraries as 87-base-pair reads. On the authors' methods: In a later analysis, 77 million or so unique TCR beta chains were counted across the roughly 670 repertoires, and roughly 11 million of these chains were shared by at least two donors. A nearest-neighbor algorithm error-corrected the raw reads and collapsed the reads into unique sequences, merging closely related sequences to remove PCR and sequencing errors. To assign V, D and J gene segments, CDR3 sequences were aligned to IMGT reference sequences. For a sequence to be retained, at least a six-nucleotide match to both a V gene segment and a J gene segment was required. Rearrangements were called productive when the CDR3 lacked stop codons and stayed in frame with V and J; all others were non-productive. CDR3 was defined by IMGT convention, running from the second conserved V-encoded cysteine to the conserved J-encoded phenylalanine. Sequences without an unambiguous match to a single V gene segment were excluded from the earlier analysis of about 600 of the donors. In an earlier analysis of a few hundred of the donors, V segments were called functional above 56.7% productive rearrangements and were called segregating when the between-donor standard deviation exceeded 5%. To diagnose cytomegalovirus status from the catalog of TCR beta chain sequences, a statistical classification framework was built. In a later analysis, V and J genes were assigned by comparing TCR nucleotide sequences against IMGT/GENE-DB human TR gene sequences. A later analysis assigned CDR3 sequences and most-parsimonious VDJ recombination scenarios with the TCRdist pipeline. In a later analysis, each TCR beta chain was defined by its CDR3 amino acid sequence together with its V-gene family, and reads without a unique V-gene family were excluded. To address suspected cross-contamination and a sequencing artifact, a later analysis removed a few hundred highly shared, low-generation-probability nucleotide sequences. In a later analysis, a clonal expansion index for each public chain was calculated from normalized within-repertoire ranks of inferred template counts. In a later analysis, generation probabilities were computed using a VDJ recombination model fitted to out-of-frame rearrangements, and the results were checked against IGoR. In a later analysis, TCR-TCR, TCR-HLA and TCR-CMV co-occurrence was scored with hypergeometric tests, and a repertoire-size bias correction was applied to TCR pairs. In a later analysis, false discovery rates were estimated by permuting HLA or CMV assignments 20 times. In a later analysis, co-occurring TCRs were grouped using DBSCAN, and TCRdist sequence similarity was added for clustering within HLA-allele-positive subsets. Repertoires with fewer than 30,000 or more than 120,000 public chains were left out of co-occurrence clustering, as were about 5 repertoires with anomalous nucleotide sharing. TCRdb stores this immuneACCESS table with in-frame sequences only. Part of the clones is absent; in the studies checked, under half of the shortfall reflects unresolved V genes, and no reason is known for the rest. For V, J and clone size, that table is used; D and trimming come from the DNA. The sample table lists 150,000 to 200,000 clones, around 76% of them with a count of one. Clones ranked in the top ten supply 6% to 7.5% of the sample.

Overall study results and their limits: In a later analysis, most CMV-associated TCR beta chains were found to appear HLA-restricted, with HLA associations seemingly driven largely by CMV exposure. According to a later genetic analysis, donors in an Asian-associated ancestry cluster had fewer N-insertions in productive TCRs than the approximately 670-donor mean. Linkage disequilibrium might explain the correlated functional status among segregating V segments, but an unknown experimental factor could not be ruled out. In a later analysis, TCR association rates were found to vary across HLA loci, with the most associated TCRs seen for DRB1 alleles and the fewest for HLA-C alleles. A later analysis found that HLA-associated TCR beta chains were more clonally expanded and had lower generation probabilities than equally common non-associated chains. While some public TCRs were present in many individuals, most TCR sequences turned up only very rarely across donors. According to the authors, the approach could potentially be generalized to other disease states and immunological phenotypes. A cluster of highly shared sequence variants was judged likely to be a technical artifact of the sequencing pipeline. At a false discovery rate of 0.05, a later analysis linked 16,000 or so TCR beta sequences to specific HLA alleles. The presence/absence analyses assumed that sequencing depth was roughly uniform across donors, and that assumption may not be true. A later analysis reported that several top co-occurrence clusters appeared linked to parvovirus B19, influenza, CMV and Epstein-Barr virus. In vitro tests confirmed that a few of the cytomegalovirus-associated TCR beta chains recognize cytomegalovirus antigens. Because HLA typing was unavailable for some donors at each locus, only the typed subset was used in association tests. The study listed 150 to 200 TCR beta chains as associated with cytomegalovirus. When HLA alleles, especially DR and DQ, strongly co-occurred, TCR associations were difficult to assign to individual alleles. V-gene and J-gene trimming of TCR beta chains was associated with a missense DCLRE1C variant in a later genetic analysis, and the association was replicated in an independent cohort. A further reported finding was that TCR beta sequences accurately predicted the HLA-A and HLA-B alleles for most subjects in the first cohort. The classifier was reported to diagnose cytomegalovirus status with high specificity and sensitivity in both the original and validation cohorts. Some IMGT-functional V segments, including TRBV6-2 and TRBV6-3, could not be told apart with the 87-base-pair reads, so those segments were excluded. The only immune exposure information available for the cohort was CMV serostatus. An earlier analysis of 587 of the donors showed that most TCR beta V segments appeared in productive rearrangements either about 87% or about 30% of the time, which broadly matched IMGT annotations. In this cohort, only TCR beta chains were sequenced, and detectable features were limited by the absence of alpha or paired-chain data. Because counts were too low, some 17 rarely observed V segments, including chromosome 9 orphons, were excluded from the earlier analysis of several hundred of the donors.

The CDR3 spans 17 residues, from the cysteine through the phenylalanine. The entry retains the CDR3 DNA only, 51 bases that are in frame from base 1. Taken from the germline V gene, the CDR1 and CDR2 loops are SGHTA and FQGNSA. V and J are trimmed by 0 bases and 9 bases, and the gene matches miss 10 bases of the junction. This clone was counted between two and nine times. The antigen it binds to is not known. There are no base qualities to consult, and no much larger clone falls within one base. Recombination connected TRBV7-2 to TRBJ2-5; TRBD2 matches 13 bases in the middle. The sequence derives from a man in his forties in good health and CMV-seropositive. Material for sequencing was PBMCs. The DNA sequence is TGTGCCAGCAGCTTAGCGCCCCGACTAGCGGGGGGTAGGGCCCAGTACTTC. This sequence encodes CASSLAPRLAGGRAQYF. With the rest looked up from the reference TRBV7-2 and TRBJ2-5 genes rather than sequenced, the full variable domain is GAGVSQSPSNKVTEKGKDVELRCDPISGHTALYWYRQSLGQGLEFLIYFQGNSAPDKSGLPSDRFSAERTGGSVSTLTIQRTQQEDSAVYLCASSLAPRLAGGRAQYFGPGTRLLVL.